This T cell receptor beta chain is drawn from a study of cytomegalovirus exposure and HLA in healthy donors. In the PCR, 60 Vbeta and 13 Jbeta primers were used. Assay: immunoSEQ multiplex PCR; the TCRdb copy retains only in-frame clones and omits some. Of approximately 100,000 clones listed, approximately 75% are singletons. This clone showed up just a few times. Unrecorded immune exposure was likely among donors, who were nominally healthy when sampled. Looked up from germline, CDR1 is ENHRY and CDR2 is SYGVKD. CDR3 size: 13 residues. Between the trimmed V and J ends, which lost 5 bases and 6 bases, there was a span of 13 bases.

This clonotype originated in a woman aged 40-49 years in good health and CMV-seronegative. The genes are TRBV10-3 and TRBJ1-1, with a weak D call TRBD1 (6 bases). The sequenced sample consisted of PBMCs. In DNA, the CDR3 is TGTGCCATCAGTCCGGATGGGGGCGCTGAAGCTTTCTTT. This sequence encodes CAISPDGGAEAFF.